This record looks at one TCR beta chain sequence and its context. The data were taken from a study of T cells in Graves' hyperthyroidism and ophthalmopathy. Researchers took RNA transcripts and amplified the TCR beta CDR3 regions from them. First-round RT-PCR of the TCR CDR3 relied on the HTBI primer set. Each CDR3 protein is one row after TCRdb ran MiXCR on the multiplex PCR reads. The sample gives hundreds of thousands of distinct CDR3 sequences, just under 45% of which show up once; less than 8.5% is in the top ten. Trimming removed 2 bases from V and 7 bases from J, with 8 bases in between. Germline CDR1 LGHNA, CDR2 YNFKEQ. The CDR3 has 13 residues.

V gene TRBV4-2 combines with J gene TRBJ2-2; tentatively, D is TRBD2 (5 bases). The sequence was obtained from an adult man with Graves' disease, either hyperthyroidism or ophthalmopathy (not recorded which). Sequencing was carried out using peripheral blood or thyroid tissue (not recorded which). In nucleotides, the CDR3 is TGTGCCAGCAGCCAAAGGGAGATCGGGGAGCTGTTTTTT. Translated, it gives CASSQREIGELFF.